This T cell receptor beta chain is from a study of human T cells and chemical hapten exposure. The time point here: patch test 2, 6 weeks after DPC sensitization. The treatment is: therapeutic diphenylcyclopropenone sensitization with weekly scalp DPC. TCRdb independently ran MiXCR on the RACE reads; one entry per CDR3 protein. The sample holds about 110,000 distinct CDR3 sequences, 9% to 9.5% seen once. As to this clonotype: Its antigen is not known.

Study-level points and caveats: Positively correlated with patch test score were the counts of PT1 expanded TCRs. There was no change with DPC sensitization in TCRs above 1 in 1000 frequency.

Specimen: whole blood, collected in connection with sensitization to the hapten diphenylcyclopropenone (DPC). This TCR derives from a woman aged 40-49 years with alopecia areata. Some clones in this sample may be carry-over from other donors' samples.

The CDR3 loop is CASSSRTGGSYEQYF. CDR3 bases: TGTGCCAGCAGCTCGAGGACAGGGGGCTCCTACGAGCAGTACTTC. The chain is built from TRBV7-2 and TRBJ2-7; 10 bases are a match to TRBD1. The CDR3 loop spans 15 amino acids. Germline-derived CDR1 and CDR2 are SGHTA and FQGNSA. The V segment lost 4 bases and the J segment 0 bases; nucleotides outside the gene matches: 3.